The rows below give T cell receptor beta chains drawn from one sample of a study of blood T cells in healthy people across ages. TCRdb reanalysed the 5' RACE reads using MiXCR and keeps one entry per CDR3 protein. Among around 520,000 distinct CDR3 sequences listed, roughly a quarter were seen once. These same data were also listed under a study on T cells of mothers and their children.

Material for sequencing was blood. The receptors here all came from a boy aged 2-9 years in good health. CDR3s leave out the opening cysteine and the closing phenylalanine or tryptophan.

j_gene | v_gene | CDR3aa
TRBJ2-1 | TRBV7-9 | ASSGLAGDGEQF
TRBJ2-7 | TRBV5-5 | ASSLAGAGPYEQY
TRBJ1-1 | TRBV10-3 | AIAPGQGAGKTEAF
. | TRBV6-5 | ASREATYNQQF
TRBJ2-7 | TRBV6-2/TRBV6-3 | ASTRTGVGYEQY
TRBJ2-7 | TRBV11-2 | ASSLGAGGTYEQY
TRBJ2-5 | TRBV20-1 | SATILRGLGETQY
TRBJ1-1 | TRBV7-9 | ASSPLSTEAF
TRBJ2-7 | TRBV11-2 | ASSPWTSGRSYEQY
TRBJ2-1 | TRBV7-6 | ASGRLEWLSYNEQF
TRBJ2-5 | TRBV6-5 | ASSCSTGVGETQY
TRBJ2-7 | TRBV13 | ASSSDGSSYEQY
TRBJ2-1 | TRBV20-1 | SAGPGLNNKQF
. | TRBV27 | ASSLNRGGYEQY
. | TRBV7-9 | ASSLGRLRGEQY
TRBJ2-3 | TRBV27 | ASSLLGEGTSTDTQY
. | TRBV6-6 | ASSYALMYEQY
TRBJ2-7 | TRBV5-1 | ASSSLAGVGYEQY
TRBJ1-5 | TRBV12-3/TRBV12-4 | ASSSGTEADQPQH
TRBJ2-7 | TRBV6-5 | ASKRAYEQY
TRBJ1-1 | TRBV3-1 | ASSLGQINTEAF
TRBJ2-2 | TRBV29-1 | SVEEVRSGELF
TRBJ2-3 | TRBV10-3 | AIRGLKETDTQY
TRBJ2-3 | TRBV7-9 | ASSFLGAREDTQY
TRBJ2-5 | TRBV27 | ASSSRQGGGETQY
TRBJ2-5 | TRBV28 | VSSFGSQETQY
TRBJ2-3 | TRBV7-2 | ASSLGLGGGVADTQY
TRBJ2-3 | TRBV7-2 | ASSPEGLAGVYGTDTQY
TRBJ1-5 | TRBV12-3/TRBV12-4 | ASSLGAFGGRNQPQH
TRBJ2-3 | TRBV20-1 | SARSLSSNTDTQY
TRBJ2-7 | TRBV29-1 | SAGQGGYEQY
TRBJ1-4 | TRBV5-1 | ASSLAQTPGRDNEKLF
TRBJ1-4 | TRBV9 | ASSDGGRGFEKLF
TRBJ2-4 | TRBV4-3 | ASSPRGRGRAKNIQY
. | TRBV29-1 | SVEGDRAYEQY
TRBJ2-5 | TRBV3-1 | ASSQDRGAGTETQY
TRBJ1-4 | TRBV12-3/TRBV12-4 | ASSLSGREKLF
TRBJ1-2 | TRBV19 | ASSNPEGNRGYT
TRBJ2-7 | TRBV30 | AWSRIYEQY
TRBJ2-7 | TRBV4-3 | ASSQGKNKYEQY
TRBJ2-3 | TRBV4-3 | ASSQVGGPGKFITDTQY
TRBJ2-6 | TRBV5-5 | ASSRQTGANVLT
TRBJ2-5 | TRBV27 | ASSSLAETQATQY
TRBJ2-2 | TRBV30 | AWKGTGGIWTGELF
TRBJ2-7 | TRBV14 | ASSPAGVLSYEQY
. | TRBV19 | ASSIGGTGAYEQY
TRBJ2-5 | TRBV24-1 | ATSDVGTGGAQY
TRBJ2-7 | TRBV29-1 | SVEDRAGFGEQY
TRBJ2-7 | TRBV6-2/TRBV6-3 | AGSAGVNEQY
TRBJ2-2 | TRBV7-3 | AGSLDRGLGGELF
TRBJ1-1 | TRBV30 | AWSPGLQNTEAF
TRBJ2-5 | TRBV28 | ASTRFRGNQREQY
TRBJ1-1 | TRBV19 | ASSMGTGNTEAF
TRBJ2-5 | TRBV20-1 | SARLLALRETQY
TRBJ2-5 | TRBV12-3/TRBV12-4 | ASSLGSGRGETQY
TRBJ1-5 | TRBV6-1 | ASSEAGGSNQPQH
TRBJ2-3 | TRBV7-9 | ASSLELSDTQY